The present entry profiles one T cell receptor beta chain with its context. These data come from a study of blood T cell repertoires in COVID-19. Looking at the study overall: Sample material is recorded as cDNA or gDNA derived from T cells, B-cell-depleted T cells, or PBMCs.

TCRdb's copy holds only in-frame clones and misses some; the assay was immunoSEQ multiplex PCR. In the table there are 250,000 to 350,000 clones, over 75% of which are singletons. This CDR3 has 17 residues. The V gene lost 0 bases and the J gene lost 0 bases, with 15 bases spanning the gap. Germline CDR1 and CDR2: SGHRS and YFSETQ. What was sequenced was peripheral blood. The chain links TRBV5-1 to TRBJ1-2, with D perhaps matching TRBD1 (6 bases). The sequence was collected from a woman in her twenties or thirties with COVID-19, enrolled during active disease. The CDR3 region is CASSLGDTGLANYGYTF. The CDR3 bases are TGCGCCAGCAGCTTGGGGGACACAGGGCTAGCTAACTATGGCTACACCTTC. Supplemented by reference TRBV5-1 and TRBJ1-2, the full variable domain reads KAGVTQTPRYLIKTRGQQVTLSCSPISGHRSVSWYQQTPGQGLQFLFEYFSETQRNKGNFPGRFSGRQFSNSRSEMNVSTLELGDSALYLCASSLGDTGLANYGYTFGSGTRLTVV.